These 32 T cell receptor beta chains came from one sample sequenced in a study of blood T cell repertoires in COVID-19. Clones were read by immunoSEQ multiplex PCR, and TCRdb kept only the in-frame ones, dropping some. The sample records over 250,000 clones, roughly 85% being singletons. Material for sequencing was peripheral blood. Receptors originate from a man aged 50 to 59 with active or convalescent COVID-19.

The V gene is TRBV30, the J gene TRBJ2-1; TRBD1 matches 7 bases. This CDR3 comprises 15 residues. The V segment lost 2 bases and the J segment 0 bases; nucleotides outside the gene matches: 4. Germline CDR1 is GTSNPN and CDR2 is SVGIG (reference sequence). The CDR3 loop reads CAWSRDSRSYNEQFF. CDR3 DNA: TGTGCCTGGAGTAGGGACAGCCGCTCCTACAATGAGCAGTTCTTC.

The chain joins TRBV19 to TRBJ2-7, with 12 bases identical to TRBD1. The germline CDR1 and CDR2 sequences are LNHDA and SQIVND (reference sequence). J gave up 6 bases and V 3 bases, and 12 bases lay outside the gene matches. CDR3 length: 17 residues. CDR3 sequence: CASSIPRPGQGASEQYF. CDR3 nucleotides: TGTGCCAGTAGTATCCCCAGGCCGGGACAGGGGGCGAGCGAGCAGTACTTC.

The chain links TRBV19 to TRBJ2-1, with TRBD1 as a possible D gene (6 bases). Germline lookup yields CDR1 LNHDA and CDR2 SQIVND (reference sequence). V was pared by 7 bases and J by 0 bases, with 16 bases between. The CDR3 is 16 residues long. CDR3 sequence reads: CASTPRTASSYNEQFF. CDR3 DNA: TGTGCCAGTACCCCCCGGACAGCCAGCTCCTACAATGAGCAGTTCTTC.

The V call is TRBV19, the J call TRBJ2-7, with a weak D call TRBD2 (5 bases). CDR1 is LNHDA and CDR2 is SQIVND in the germline V gene (reference sequence). V was shortened by 1 base and J by 3 bases, with 7 bases between the two germline ends. The CDR3 sequence is 13 residues long. The CDR3 reads CASSIVGGYEQYF. CDR3 nucleotide sequence: TGTGCCAGTAGTATAGTTGGAGGCTACGAGCAGTACTTC.

The rearrangement joins TRBV10-3 to TRBJ2-1; tentative D call: TRBD2 (5 bases). The CDR3 is made up of 15 amino acids. Germline V gene data show CDR1 as ENHRY and CDR2 as SYGVKD. Trimming pared 0 bases from V and 12 bases from J, leaving 18 bases between. CDR3 coding DNA: TGTGCCATCAGTGAGTCGACTCTGCCCGGAGGCGGGCAGTTCTTC. The encoded protein is CAISESTLPGGGQFF.

The count of this clone is one. The V call is TRBV19, the J call TRBJ1-6; D is unclear. This CDR3 has 15 residues. In germline, CDR1 is LNHDA, CDR2 SQIVND (reference sequence). Trimming pared 7 bases from V and 5 bases from J, leaving 15 bases between. CDR3: CASTPDGGDNSPLHF. CDR3 coding DNA: TGTGCCAGTACCCCCGATGGAGGCGATAATTCACCCCTCCACTTT.

This clone was picked up a small number of times. The V call is TRBV28, the J call TRBJ1-5; D not certain. This CDR3 is built from 12 residues. Germline loops: CDR1 MDHEN, CDR2 SYDVKM. The V gene lost 7 bases and the J gene lost 7 bases, with 11 bases spanning the gap. In DNA, the CDR3 is TGTGCCAGCAATCAGATTAAGCAGCCCCAGCATTTT. This translates into CASNQIKQPQHF.

The chain employs TRBV6-4 and TRBJ1-1, with D unclear. V gave up 4 bases and J gave up 3 bases, with 18 bases separating them. Germline values: CDR1 MRHNA, CDR2 SNTAGT. CDR3 size: 16 residues. CDR3 DNA sequence: TGTGCCAGCAGTGCCCGTGTATGGCTCGGGGACACTGAAGCTTTCTTT. This encodes CASSARVWLGDTEAFF.

V and J are TRBV7-8 and TRBJ1-5; the match to TRBD1 covers 8 bases. Germline V gene sequence: CDR1 SGHVS, CDR2 FQNEAQ. The CDR3 is 16 amino acids. The J segment lost 6 bases and the V segment lost 1 base, leaving 8 bases of the junction unmatched. The CDR3 DNA is TGTGCCAGCAGCTTAGATCGGACAGGGTCCGGTCAGCCCCAGCATTTT. This gives the protein CASSLDRTGSGQPQHF.

This clone appeared once. The chain links TRBV5-1 to TRBJ1-2; D is unresolved. The V end lost 1 base, the J end lost 3 bases, and 10 bases lay between the germline ends. Germline V gives CDR1 SGHRS, CDR2 YFSETQ. This CDR3 region has 14 residues. The CDR3 sequence: CASSLIPVDYGYTF. In DNA, the CDR3 is TGCGCCAGCAGCTTGATACCTGTAGACTATGGCTACACCTTC.

This clone was seen just once. The chain carries TRBV19 and TRBJ2-6, with 8 bases matching TRBD1. Germline CDR1 is LNHDA and CDR2 is SQIVND (reference sequence). The CDR3 is 19 amino acids. The J segment lost 1 base and the V segment lost 5 bases, leaving 13 bases of the junction unmatched. CDR3 residues: CASSSEGQVVPSGANVLTF. In nucleotides, the CDR3 is TGTGCCAGTAGTTCCGAGGGACAGGTCGTTCCATCTGGGGCCAACGTCCTGACTTTC.

This sequence joins TRBV5-1 and TRBJ1-4; 10 bases align to TRBD1. CDR1 is SGHRS, CDR2 YFSETQ, per germline. V was clipped by 4 bases and J by 6 bases; unmatched bases: 18. The CDR3 runs 19 residues. For the CDR3, the DNA is TGCGCCAGCAGCCGCAGCCCCCTGACAGGGGGCGGGGTCGATGAAAAACTGTTTTTT. Translating it yields CASSRSPLTGGGVDEKLFF.

The chain employs TRBV6-5 and TRBJ1-4; TRBD1 matches 8 bases. CDR3 size: 14 residues. Germline V gene sequence: CDR1 MNHEY, CDR2 SVGAGI. J gave up 3 bases and V 6 bases, and 3 bases lay outside the gene matches. CDR3 protein: CASRLTGANEKLFF. The CDR3 DNA reads TGTGCCAGCAGGCTGACAGGGGCTAATGAAAAACTGTTTTTT.

The V call is TRBV5-5, the J call TRBJ2-7, with 10 bases that match TRBD1. This CDR3 region has 15 residues. Germline CDR1 SGHKS, CDR2 YYEKEE (reference sequence). J was trimmed by 2 bases and V by 4 bases; bases with no gene match: 6. CDR3 residues: CASSGGTGVTYEQYF. For the CDR3, the DNA is TGTGCCAGCAGCGGGGGGACAGGGGTTACCTACGAGCAGTACTTC.

V is TRBV5-4 and J is TRBJ2-3, with TRBD2 matching over 11 bases. V lost 1 base, J lost 3 bases, and 1 base stayed unmatched. The germline CDR1 and CDR2 sequences are SGHNT and YYREEE (reference sequence). The CDR3 is 15 residues long. The CDR3 reads CASSLWTSGTDTQYF. In DNA form, the CDR3 reads TGTGCCAGCAGCTTGTGGACTAGCGGGACAGATACGCAGTATTTT.

The genes are TRBV27 and TRBJ2-2, with TRBD2 matching over 14 bases. J was trimmed by 4 bases and V by 4 bases; bases with no gene match: 20. Germline-derived CDR1 and CDR2 are MNHEY and SMNVEV (reference sequence). The CDR3 has 22 amino acids. This CDR3 reads CASSSGPTGLGLAGVSTGELFF. The CDR3 bases are TGTGCCAGCAGTTCTGGACCGACAGGATTGGGACTAGCGGGAGTCAGCACCGGGGAGCTGTTTTTT.

This chain joins TRBV4-2 and TRBJ2-2, with 8 bases lining up with TRBD2. Germline CDR1 reads LGHNA; CDR2 reads YNFKEQ. J gave up 0 bases and V 5 bases, and 8 bases lay outside the gene matches. CDR3 size: 17 residues. CDR3 sequence reads: CASSSAGATSNTGELFF. In nucleotides, the CDR3 is TGTGCCAGCAGCTCAGCGGGGGCGACCTCGAACACCGGGGAGCTGTTTTTT.

The chain combines TRBV7-9 with TRBJ1-2; D not certain. Germline CDR1 and CDR2: SEHNR and FQNEAQ (reference sequence). The CDR3 consists of 14 residues. Trimming removed 1 base at V and 2 bases at J, with 8 bases between. CDR3 coding DNA: TGTGCCAGCAGCTTAGGTAGAGGGAACTATGGCTACACCTTC. Its protein is CASSLGRGNYGYTF.

J is TRBJ2-1 and V is TRBV20-1, with D unresolved. V lost 6 bases, J lost 14 bases, and 14 bases lay in between. This CDR3 spans 10 amino acids. Germline lookup yields CDR1 DFQATT and CDR2 SNEGSKA (reference sequence). This CDR3 reads CSAMGYVEFF. CDR3 DNA: TGCAGTGCCATGGGCTACGTCGAGTTCTTC.

The chain is built from TRBV7-9 and TRBJ2-3; TRBD2 matches at 9 bases. V was pared by 2 bases and J by 0 bases, with 0 bases of the junction left unmatched. Germline assignment: CDR1 SEHNR and CDR2 FQNEAQ (reference sequence). CDR3 length: 15 residues. This CDR3 is CASSLTSGSTDTQYF. As DNA, the CDR3 is TGTGCCAGCAGCTTAACTAGCGGGAGCACAGATACGCAGTATTTT.

This chain joins TRBV15 and TRBJ2-4; 7 bases align to TRBD2. The V gene end was trimmed by 0 bases and the J gene end by 14 bases; junction bases not matched to a gene: 4. The CDR3 runs 12 residues. The germline V gene encodes CDR1 LNHNV and CDR2 YYDKDF (reference sequence). CDR3 coding DNA: TGTGCCACCAGCAGAGAGGGGACTACTAAGTACTTC. The encoded protein is CATSREGTTKYF.

The chain carries TRBV27 and TRBJ2-7; 7 bases are a match to TRBD1. The CDR3 contains 14 residues. V trimming: 5 bases; J trimming: 2 bases; junction bases outside the gene matches: 6. In germline, CDR1 is MNHEY, CDR2 SMNVEV (reference sequence). For the CDR3, the DNA is TGTGCCAGCAGTGCTGACAGGGTCGCCTACGAGCAGTACTTC. Its translation is CASSADRVAYEQYF.

The chain recombines TRBV19 with TRBJ1-2; no clear D gene. V lost 8 bases and J 8 bases, leaving 18 bases between the germline ends. Germline CDR1 is LNHDA and CDR2 is SQIVND (reference sequence). The CDR3 is 13 residues long. CDR3 in amino acids: CASYSSHSWGYTF. Here the CDR3 DNA reads TGTGCCAGTTACAGCAGCCACTCTTGGGGCTACACCTTC.

The V call is TRBV18, the J call TRBJ2-1, with 11 bases matching TRBD2. V lost 3 bases and J lost 7; bases outside the gene matches: 11. The CDR3 consists of 17 residues. Germline CDR1 and CDR2: KGHSH and LQKENI. The CDR3 region has the DNA TGTGCCAGCTCACCGGGCACGACTAGCGGGGTAAAGAATGAGCAGTTCTTC. Its translation is CASSPGTTSGVKNEQFF.

The chain joins TRBV18 to TRBJ1-5, with 12 bases fitting TRBD1. Per germline, CDR1 KGHSH and CDR2 LQKENI. The CDR3 has 19 residues. The V gene end was trimmed by 3 bases and the J gene end by 2 bases; junction bases not matched to a gene: 11. The CDR3 loop is CASSPTRDRGQRGNQPQHF. DNA of the CDR3: TGTGCCAGCTCACCGACCCGGGACAGGGGGCAAAGGGGCAATCAGCCCCAGCATTTT.

The chain is built from TRBV12-3 or TRBV12-4 and TRBJ2-2; tentatively, D is TRBD2 (5 bases). This CDR3 has 12 residues. V gave up 5 bases and J gave up 8 bases, with 9 bases separating them. CDR3 nucleotide sequence: TGTGCCAGCAGTCTTACTAGGGGGGAGCTGTTTTTT. Translated, it gives CASSLTRGELFF.

The chain has TRBV5-4 and TRBJ2-5; D unclear. Trimming cost V 1 base and J 5 bases, with 18 bases left between them. Germline V lookup: CDR1 SGHNT, CDR2 YYREEE (reference sequence). The CDR3 length is 16 residues. CDR3 sequence: CASSLRSPSNSETQYF. Written as DNA, the CDR3 is TGTGCCAGCAGCTTGCGGAGCCCCTCTAATTCGGAGACCCAGTACTTC.

Only one count was recorded for this clone. The CDR3 DNA reads as TGTGCCAGCAGCTTGGGGAGTTCGGGCTACACCTTC. This gives the protein CASSLGSSGYTF. The chain joins TRBV7-2 to TRBJ1-2, with unresolved D. Trimming stripped 3 bases from V and 8 bases from J, with 10 bases between. The germline CDR1 and CDR2 sequences are SGHTA and FQGNSA. The CDR3 is 12 residues long.

The V and J genes are TRBV28 and TRBJ1-1, with D perhaps TRBD1 (6 bases). This CDR3 is built from 14 residues. Germline values: CDR1 MDHEN, CDR2 SYDVKM. Trimming left V 6 bases short and J 1 base short, with 12 bases between. CDR3 sequence: CASSTGQPNTEAFF. CDR3 nucleotide sequence: TGTGCCAGCAGCACGGGACAACCGAACACTGAAGCTTTCTTT.

The CDR3 sequence is CASSIFSVVGAELFF. In DNA form, the CDR3 reads TGTGCCAGTAGTATATTTTCTGTTGTCGGAGCGGAGCTGTTTTTT. The rearrangement uses TRBV19 and TRBJ2-2; D gene ambiguous. Germline assignment: CDR1 LNHDA and CDR2 SQIVND (reference sequence). The CDR3 loop spans 15 amino acids. Trimming took 2 bases from V and 10 from J, leaving 17 bases between them.

The V and J genes are TRBV10-3 and TRBJ2-1; 9 positions agree with TRBD2. Germline assignment: CDR1 ENHRY and CDR2 SYGVKD. Unmatched junction bases numbered 7, after V lost 6 bases and J lost 1 base. The CDR3 spans 16 residues. The CDR3 DNA follows: TGTGCCATCAGATCGGGACTAGCTATTTCCTACAATGAGCAGTTCTTC. Protein: CAIRSGLAISYNEQFF.

The chain has TRBV15 and TRBJ2-1; 8 nucleotides align to TRBD2. V lost 5 bases to trimming and J lost 15 bases; unmatched junction nucleotides: 6. CDR1 and CDR2 from the germline V gene are LNHNV and YYDKDF (reference sequence). The CDR3 is 11 residues long. The CDR3 is CATSEGLAPFF. CDR3 sequence (DNA): TGTGCCACCAGCGAAGGACTAGCACCGTTCTTC.